The TCR beta chain described here comes from a study of blood T cell repertoires in COVID-19. Study details: Specimens from acute and convalescent COVID-19 originated in the United States, Italy and Spain.

Methods used by the authors: Scientists estimated how many nucleated cells there were by amplifying reference gene primers. The repertoire was sequenced with immunoSEQ multiplex PCR; TCRdb's copy has only in-frame clones and lacks some. The D gene and trimming were derived from the DNA, and the V and J assignments and clone size from that table. Among about 150,000 clones, 89% were seen once, and the ten largest hold 2.5% to 3%. CDR1 is KGHSH, CDR2 LQKENI, per germline. V was cut by 3 bases and J by 1 base, with 7 bases left in between. The CDR3 totals 15 residues. The sample taken for sequencing was peripheral blood. This clonotype was obtained from a man aged 55 to 70 with acute or convalescent COVID-19. The rearrangement links TRBV18 to TRBJ2-6; D gene uncertain. The CDR3 DNA follows: TGTGCCAGCTCACCCTATGAGTCTGGGGCCAACGTCCTGACTTTC. This sequence encodes CASSPYESGANVLTF.